These 29 T cell receptor beta chains were sequenced from one sample in a study of breast tumors, draining lymph nodes, adjacent tissues. Breast cancer patients provided tissue from their axillary draining lymph nodes. TCRdb passed the multiplex PCR reads through MiXCR, listing each CDR3 protein once. Of some 170,000 distinct CDR3 sequences in the sample, approximately 33% were seen once. The material sequenced was axillary lymph node tissue. Source of these receptors: a female donor with breast cancer. Some clones in this sample may be carry-over from other donors' samples.

This clonotype was counted many times. The chain couples TRBV7-9 to TRBJ1-2; no clear D. Germline V gene lookup returns CDR1 SEHNR and CDR2 FQNEAQ (reference sequence). V lost 2 bases to trimming and J lost 1 base, with 5 bases between them. The CDR3 is 13 amino acids. The CDR3 is CASSLLDNYGYTF. The CDR3 DNA follows: TGTGCCAGCAGCTTATTGGATAACTATGGCTACACCTTC.

The chain has TRBV6-5 and TRBJ1-4, with a weak D call TRBD1 (6 bases). The V gene lost 5 bases and the J gene lost 4 bases, with 17 bases spanning the gap. Germline loops: CDR1 MNHEY, CDR2 SVGAGI. The CDR3 is 16 amino acids. The CDR3 DNA follows: TGTGCCAGCAGTGTTCTGACAGGAGGGTGTAATGAAAAACTGTTTTTT. Protein: CASSVLTGGCNEKLFF.

On this clonotype: A junction end diverges from the germline sequence, so it may reflect a read error. V usage is TRBV20-1 and J usage is TRBJ1-6, with TRBD1 as a possible D gene (6 bases). The CDR3 sequence is 13 residues long. Germline lookup yields CDR1 DFQATT and CDR2 SNEGSKA (reference sequence). The CDR3 protein is CSATTGMRSPLHF. The CDR3 DNA sequence: TGTAGTGCGACTACAGGGATGCGTTCACCCCTCCACTTT.

In its sample, this clonotype was seen many times. At one end the junction does not follow the germline gene, possibly because of a read error. The chain joins TRBV20-1 to TRBJ1-1, with D unresolved. Germline CDR1 reads DFQATT; CDR2 reads SNEGSKA (reference sequence). The CDR3 covers 11 residues. DNA of the CDR3: TGCAGTGCCAGAGGGAACACTGAAGCTTTCTTT. Encoded protein: CSARGNTEAFF.

The CDR3 nucleotides are TGTGCCAGCAGCCCTAGTATGTCCCAGTACTTC. Amino acids: CASSPSMSQYF. The chain links TRBV9 to TRBJ2-5, with D uncertain. The germline gives CDR1 SGDLS, CDR2 YYNGEE. The length of the CDR3 is 11 residues. V lost 4 bases and J 9 bases, leaving 10 bases between the germline ends.

This clonotype appeared many times. V and J are TRBV29-1 and TRBJ1-2, with unresolved D. Germline CDR1 and CDR2: SQVTM and ANQGSEA. V gave up 3 bases and J gave up 2 bases, with 13 bases separating them. This CDR3 is built from 14 residues. The CDR3 is CSVDSKDGNYGYTF. CDR3 bases: TGCAGCGTTGATTCTAAGGACGGGAACTATGGCTACACCTTC.

This clonotype has at least ten counts. V usage is TRBV4-3 and J usage is TRBJ2-4; 9 nucleotides line up with TRBD2. The CDR3 loop spans 14 amino acids. V was clipped by 0 bases and J by 9 bases; unmatched bases: 3. CDR1 and CDR2 from the germline V gene are LGHNA and YSLEER. CDR3 sequence: CASSQEAGGAIQYF. The CDR3 DNA reads TGCGCCAGCAGCCAAGAGGCGGGAGGGGCCATTCAGTACTTC.

This clonotype was observed many times. The chain recombines TRBV18 with TRBJ1-5; 7 bases are shared with TRBD1. With 3 bases clipped from V and 7 bases from J, the junction kept 3 bases outside the gene matches. CDR1 and CDR2 (germline): KGHSH, LQKENI. This CDR3 contains 13 residues. CDR3 DNA: TGTGCCAGCTCACCCGACAGGGAACAGCCCCAGCATTTT. The encoded protein is CASSPDREQPQHF.

Concerning this clonotype: A much larger clone lies one base from this, so it may be a read error. This chain joins TRBV9 and TRBJ2-6, with a tentative D call TRBD2 (5 bases). CDR3 length: 12 amino acids. Germline-derived CDR1 and CDR2 are SGDLS and YYNGEE. The CDR3 loop reads CTSRTGVNVLAF. The CDR3 nucleotides read TGTACCAGCAGAACCGGGGTCAACGTCCTGGCTTTC.

This clonotype showed up just once. The chain combines TRBV5-1 with TRBJ1-6, with a weak D call TRBD1 (5 bases). CDR1 and CDR2 from the germline V gene are SGHRS and YFSETQ. The CDR3 runs to 15 residues. The V gene lost 0 bases and the J gene lost 10 bases, with 14 bases spanning the gap. For the CDR3, the DNA is TGCGCCAGCAGCTTGGTATGGGGGGTTCAGTCACCCCTCCACTTT. It yields the protein CASSLVWGVQSPLHF.

There are many counts of this clonotype. V usage is TRBV5-1 and J usage is TRBJ1-2, with a tentative D call TRBD1 (6 bases). The CDR3 is 14 residues long. Trimming stripped 4 bases from V and 4 bases from J, with 14 bases between. The V gene's germline CDR1 is SGHRS and CDR2 YFSETQ. This CDR3 reads CASSRTETGYGYTF. The CDR3 DNA reads as TGCGCCAGCAGCCGGACAGAGACGGGCTATGGCTACACCTTC.

This clonotype has at least ten counts. J is TRBJ1-2 and V is TRBV20-1, with D tentatively TRBD1 (5 bases). CDR1 is DFQATT and CDR2 is SNEGSKA in the germline V gene (reference sequence). Trimming removed 7 bases from V and 4 bases from J, with 10 bases in between. The CDR3 is made up of 11 amino acids. CDR3 residues: CSVQAFYGYTF. The CDR3 DNA follows: TGCAGTGTACAGGCGTTCTATGGCTACACCTTC.

Concerning this clonotype itself: A much more abundant neighbour one base away suggests this may be a read error. The chain couples TRBV6-2 or TRBV6-3 to TRBJ2-7, with D possibly being TRBD1 (6 bases). Germline CDR1 is MNHEY and CDR2 is SVGEGT. V lost 4 bases and J lost 3, with 22 bases in between. The CDR3 loop spans 17 amino acids. CDR3 sequence: CASSSDLEDSLCYEQYF. The CDR3 region has the DNA TGTGCCAGCAGTTCTGACTTGGAGGACAGCCTCTGCTACGAGCAGTACTTC.

This clonotype was picked up many times. Here the CDR3 reads CASKGDIIYEQYF. In DNA, the CDR3 is TGCGCCAGCAAGGGCGACATTATCTACGAGCAGTACTTC. V gene TRBV5-1 combines with J gene TRBJ2-7, with unresolved D. The germline gives CDR1 SGHRS, CDR2 YFSETQ. Trimming removed 6 bases at V and 3 bases at J, with 13 bases between. CDR3 length: 13 residues.

This clonotype has ten or more counts. The chain couples TRBV5-6 to TRBJ2-7; tentatively, D is TRBD1 (6 bases). V lost 1 base and J lost 5, with 16 bases in between. This CDR3 contains 15 residues. The germline V gene has CDR1 SGHDT and CDR2 YYEEEE. For the CDR3, the DNA is TGTGCCAGCAGCTTGAGCCAGGGGTGGTTCGACGAGCAGTACTTC. This gives the protein CASSLSQGWFDEQYF.

Ten or more counts support this clonotype. This rearrangement joins TRBV7-9 to TRBJ2-5; TRBD1 might be the D (6 bases). This CDR3 contains 16 residues. V lost 4 bases to trimming and J lost 0 bases, with 15 bases between them. Germline CDR1 is SEHNR and CDR2 is FQNEAQ (reference sequence). The CDR3 protein is CASSSSRTEYQETQYF. The CDR3 DNA follows: TGTGCCAGCAGCTCTTCCCGGACAGAGTACCAAGAGACCCAGTACTTC.

This clonotype has at least ten counts. The J gene is TRBJ2-1, the V gene TRBV3-1; D is perhaps TRBD2 (5 bases). Germline V gene data show CDR1 as LGHDT and CDR2 as YNNKEL (reference sequence). Trimming removed 2 bases from V and 7 bases from J, with 15 bases in between. This CDR3 spans 15 amino acids. The CDR3 spells CASSQTVLWRNEQFF. Written as DNA, the CDR3 is TGTGCCAGCAGCCAAACGGTTCTTTGGAGGAATGAGCAGTTCTTC.

V is TRBV4-1 and J is TRBJ2-6; D perhaps matches TRBD1 (6 bases). Trimming cost V 1 base and J 3 bases, with 10 bases left between them. Germline CDR1 is MGHRA and CDR2 is YSYEKL. There are 16 residues in the CDR3. CDR3 nucleotides: TGCGCCAGCAGCCAAGGGGCAGGGGTTGGGGCCAACGTCCTGACTTTC. This gives the protein CASSQGAGVGANVLTF.

At least ten counts were recorded for this clonotype. The chain has TRBV4-2 and TRBJ2-5; 9 nucleotides align to TRBD2. The ends lost 1 base at V and 3 bases at J; junction bases unmatched: 9. The V gene's germline CDR1 is LGHNA and CDR2 YNFKEQ. This CDR3 spans 17 amino acids. CDR3 protein: CASSQVPRGGAEETQYF. CDR3 bases: TGTGCCAGCAGCCAAGTTCCTCGCGGGGGGGCCGAAGAGACCCAGTACTTC.

This clonotype was observed a handful of times. The chain has TRBV6-1 and TRBJ2-2; TRBD2 matches at 8 bases. The CDR3 is made up of 16 amino acids. With 5 bases clipped from V and 7 bases from J, the junction kept 12 bases outside the gene matches. Per germline, CDR1 MNHNS and CDR2 SASEGT. DNA for the CDR3: TGTGCCAGCAGTCCCGGACTAGCCGCAAAAGGCGGGGAGCTGTTTTTT. Its protein product is CASSPGLAAKGGELFF.

The chain has TRBV2 and TRBJ1-1; no reliable D call. V lost 6 bases and J lost 0, with 11 bases in between. Germline V gene sequence: CDR1 SNHLY, CDR2 FYNNEI. The CDR3 totals 14 residues. In nucleotides, the CDR3 is TGTGCCAGCAGGCCCCGACCGATGAACACTGAAGCTTTCTTT. It translates to CASRPRPMNTEAFF.

Comments on this clonotype: Just one base apart from a much larger clone, this may be a read error. This chain connects TRBV18 to TRBJ2-1, with D possibly TRBD1 on 7 matching bases. There are 14 residues in the CDR3. Per germline, CDR1 KGHSH and CDR2 LQKENI. This CDR3 reads CASSPGGGLNGQFF. The CDR3 DNA reads as TGTGCCAGCTCACCAGGAGGGGGCCTCAATGGGCAGTTCTTC.

The chain links TRBV7-2 to TRBJ2-5; D is possibly TRBD1 (8 bases). Germline-derived CDR1 and CDR2 are SGHTA and FQGNSA. The length of the CDR3 is 14 residues. Trimming removed 4 bases from V and 4 bases from J, with 13 bases in between. CDR3 DNA sequence: TGTGCCAGCAGCTCTACAGGGGGGGGAGAGACCCAGTACTTC. Its translation: CASSSTGGGETQYF.

With regard to this clonotype: The germline gene is not matched at one end of the junction; a read error may be the cause. This sequence joins TRBV20-1 and TRBJ2-1; 10 bases map to TRBD2. CDR3 length: 17 residues. Germline assignment: CDR1 DFQATT and CDR2 SNEGSKA (reference sequence). The CDR3 is CSATSPIAGGRYNEQLF. CDR3 nucleotide sequence: TGCAGTGCGACCTCTCCGATAGCGGGGGGCCGGTACAATGAGCAGCTCTTC.

There are many counts of this clonotype. This chain connects TRBV28 to TRBJ1-2, with D unresolved. V lost 6 bases and J 8 bases, leaving 13 bases between the germline ends. Germline values: CDR1 MDHEN, CDR2 SYDVKM. The CDR3 loop spans 12 amino acids. In nucleotides, the CDR3 is TGTGCCAGCAGGACGGAGACAAGAGGCTACACCTTC. This gives the protein CASRTETRGYTF.

This clonotype was found a few times. The chain links TRBV2 to TRBJ1-1, with 8 bases aligning to TRBD1. Germline lookup yields CDR1 SNHLY and CDR2 FYNNEI. This CDR3 spans 19 amino acids. Unmatched junction bases numbered 16, after V lost 0 bases and J lost 4 bases. This chain's CDR3 is CASSEALQGQARWSTEAFF. The CDR3 DNA follows: TGTGCCAGCAGTGAAGCGCTTCAGGGACAGGCGCGATGGTCCACTGAAGCTTTCTTT.

This clonotype has a count of ten or more. This chain joins TRBV6-5 and TRBJ2-7; TRBD1 matches at 7 bases. CDR3 length equals 15 residues. Germline assignment: CDR1 MNHEY and CDR2 SVGAGI. The V and J ends lost 0 bases and 3 bases, in that order; junction bases with no gene match: 5. CDR3 region: CASSYSRGLLYEQYF. The CDR3, as DNA: TGTGCCAGCAGTTACTCAAGGGGGCTTCTCTACGAGCAGTACTTC.

This clonotype occurred many times. This rearrangement joins TRBV5-8 to TRBJ1-5; no definite D call. The CDR3 is made up of 13 amino acids. CDR1 and CDR2 from the germline V gene are SGHTS and YDEGEE. V dropped 2 bases and J dropped 9 bases, with 12 bases sitting between them. In DNA, the CDR3 is TGTGCCAGCAGCTTCTTGGGCCCAGGGCCCCAGCATTTT. Residues: CASSFLGPGPQHF.

As to this clonotype: With a much larger clone just one base away, this may be a read error. The chain is built from TRBV27 and TRBJ1-5; D is ambiguous. CDR1 is MNHEY and CDR2 is SMNVEV in the germline V gene (reference sequence). This CDR3 is built from 14 residues. Trimming pared 4 bases from V and 9 bases from J, leaving 16 bases between. The CDR3 reads CASSSSGVGRPQHF. CDR3 DNA sequence: TGTGCCAGCAGTTCGTCCGGGGTCGGTCGGCCCCAGCATTTT.